This T cell receptor (beta chain) appears in the sequencing data of a study of cytomegalovirus exposure and HLA in healthy donors. This CDR3 region has 16 residues. Unmatched junction bases numbered 7, after V lost 6 bases and J lost 0 bases. Germline V gene sequence: CDR1 SEHNR, CDR2 FQNEAQ (reference sequence). The PCR made use of 60 Vbeta and 13 Jbeta primers. Libraries were prepared by immunoSEQ multiplex PCR; TCRdb keeps only in-frame clonotypes and omits some of them. The table records about 190,000 clones, around nine tenths of them present only once. The chain uses TRBV7-9 and TRBJ2-3; 9 nucleotides match TRBD2. Sequencing used PBMCs. This sequence was found in a woman aged 18-35 years in good health and CMV-seronegative. CDR3 bases: TGTGCCAGCAGTTACCCGACTAGCGGCAGCACAGATACGCAGTATTTT. The encoded protein is CASSYPTSGSTDTQYF.